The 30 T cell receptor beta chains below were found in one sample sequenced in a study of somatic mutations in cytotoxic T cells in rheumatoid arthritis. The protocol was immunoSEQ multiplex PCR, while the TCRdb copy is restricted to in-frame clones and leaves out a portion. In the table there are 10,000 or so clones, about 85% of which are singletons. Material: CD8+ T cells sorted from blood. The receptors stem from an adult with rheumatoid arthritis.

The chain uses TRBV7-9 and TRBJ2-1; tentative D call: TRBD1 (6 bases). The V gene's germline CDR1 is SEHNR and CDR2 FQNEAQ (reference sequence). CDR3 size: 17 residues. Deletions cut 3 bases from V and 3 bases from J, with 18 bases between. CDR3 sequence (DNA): TGTGCCAGCAGCTTGGACAGCTCTTACTACCGCTACAATGAGCAGTTCTTC. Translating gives CASSLDSSYYRYNEQFF.

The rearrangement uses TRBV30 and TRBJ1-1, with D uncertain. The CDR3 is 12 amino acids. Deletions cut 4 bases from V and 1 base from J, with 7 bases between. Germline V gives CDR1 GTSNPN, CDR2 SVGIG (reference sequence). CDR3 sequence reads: CAWNPTNTEAFF. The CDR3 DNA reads TGTGCCTGGAATCCTACGAACACTGAAGCTTTCTTT. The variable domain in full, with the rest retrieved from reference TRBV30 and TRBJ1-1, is SQTIHQWPATLVQPVGSPLSLECTVEGTSNPNLYWYRQAAGRGLQLLFYSVGIGQISSEVPQNLSASRPQDRQFILSSKKLLLSDSGFYLCAWNPTNTEAFFGQGTRLTVV.

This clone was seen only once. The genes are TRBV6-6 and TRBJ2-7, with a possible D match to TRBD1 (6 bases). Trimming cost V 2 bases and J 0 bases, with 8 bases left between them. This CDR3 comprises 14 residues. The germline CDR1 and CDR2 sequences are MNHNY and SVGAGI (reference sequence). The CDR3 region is CASSYRDTSYEQYF. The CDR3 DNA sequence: TGTGCCAGCAGTTACCGGGACACCTCCTACGAGCAGTACTTC.

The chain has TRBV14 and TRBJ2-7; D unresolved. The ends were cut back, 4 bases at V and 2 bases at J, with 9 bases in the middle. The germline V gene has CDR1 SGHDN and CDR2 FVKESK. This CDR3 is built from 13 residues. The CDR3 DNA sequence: TGTGCCAGCAGCCCAACCCGAACCTACGAGCAGTACTTC. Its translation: CASSPTRTYEQYF.

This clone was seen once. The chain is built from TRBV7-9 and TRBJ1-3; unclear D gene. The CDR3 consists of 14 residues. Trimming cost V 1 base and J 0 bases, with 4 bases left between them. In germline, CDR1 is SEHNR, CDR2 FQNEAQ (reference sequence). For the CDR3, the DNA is TGTGCCAGCAGCTTAGATATCTCTGGAAACACCATATATTTT. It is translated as CASSLDISGNTIYF.

CDR3 DNA sequence: TGCAGCGTTGAAGTAGGCTCCGCTGGAGAGACCCAGTACTTC. Amino acids: CSVEVGSAGETQYF. V gene TRBV29-1 combines with J gene TRBJ2-5; D not certain. The germline V and J ends were trimmed by 1 base and 4 bases, with 13 bases remaining between them. The CDR3 runs to 14 residues. Germline CDR1 and CDR2: SQVTM and ANQGSEA.

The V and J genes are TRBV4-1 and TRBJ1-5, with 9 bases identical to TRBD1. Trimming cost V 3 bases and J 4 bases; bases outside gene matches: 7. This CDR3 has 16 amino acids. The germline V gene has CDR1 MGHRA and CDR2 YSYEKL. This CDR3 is CASSHAGTGLNQPQHF. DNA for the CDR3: TGCGCCAGCAGCCATGCCGGGACAGGGCTTAATCAGCCCCAGCATTTT.

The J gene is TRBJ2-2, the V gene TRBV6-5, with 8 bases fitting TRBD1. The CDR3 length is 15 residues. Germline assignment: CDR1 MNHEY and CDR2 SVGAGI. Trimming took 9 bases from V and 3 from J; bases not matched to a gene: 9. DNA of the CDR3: TGTGCCAGACAGGTGACAGGGGATTACACCGGGGAGCTGTTTTTT. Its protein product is CARQVTGDYTGELFF.

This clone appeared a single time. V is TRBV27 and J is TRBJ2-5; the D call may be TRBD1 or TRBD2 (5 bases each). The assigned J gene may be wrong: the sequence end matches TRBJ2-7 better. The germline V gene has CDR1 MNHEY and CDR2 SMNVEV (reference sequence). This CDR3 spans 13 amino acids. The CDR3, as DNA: TGTGCCAGCAGTCCAGACCGGGACCTCGAGCAGTACTTC. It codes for CASSPDRDLEQYF.

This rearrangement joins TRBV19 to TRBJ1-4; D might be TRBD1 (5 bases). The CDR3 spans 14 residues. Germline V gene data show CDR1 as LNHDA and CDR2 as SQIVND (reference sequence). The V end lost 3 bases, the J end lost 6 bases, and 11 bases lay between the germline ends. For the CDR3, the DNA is TGTGCCAGTAGTATTGTCGGAGGGGATGAAAAACTGTTTTTT. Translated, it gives CASSIVGGDEKLFF.

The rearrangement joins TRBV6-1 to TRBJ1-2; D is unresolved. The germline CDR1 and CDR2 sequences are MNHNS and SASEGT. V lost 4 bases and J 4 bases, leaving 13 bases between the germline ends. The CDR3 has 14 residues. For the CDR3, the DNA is TGTGCCAGCAGTGCACAAGCAGCGTTCTATGGCTACACCTTC. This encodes CASSAQAAFYGYTF.

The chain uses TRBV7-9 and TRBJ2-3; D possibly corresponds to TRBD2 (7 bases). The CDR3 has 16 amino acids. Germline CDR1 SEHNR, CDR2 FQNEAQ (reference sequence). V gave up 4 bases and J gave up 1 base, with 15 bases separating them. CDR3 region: CASSSYGGHGTDTQYF. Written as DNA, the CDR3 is TGTGCCAGCAGCTCCTACGGGGGGCATGGCACAGATACGCAGTATTTT.

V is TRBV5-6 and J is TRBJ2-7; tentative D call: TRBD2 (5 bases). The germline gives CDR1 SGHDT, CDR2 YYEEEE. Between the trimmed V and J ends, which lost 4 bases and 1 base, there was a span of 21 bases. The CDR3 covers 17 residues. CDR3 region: CASSPEVPDPHSYEQYF. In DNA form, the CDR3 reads TGTGCCAGCAGCCCGGAGGTTCCGGACCCTCATTCCTACGAGCAGTACTTC. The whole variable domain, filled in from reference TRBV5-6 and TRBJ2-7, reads DAGVTQSPTHLIKTRGQQVTLRCSPKSGHDTVSWYQQALGQGPQFIFQYYEEEERQRGNFPDRFSGHQFPNYSSELNVNALLLGDSALYLCASSPEVPDPHSYEQYFGPGTRLTVT.

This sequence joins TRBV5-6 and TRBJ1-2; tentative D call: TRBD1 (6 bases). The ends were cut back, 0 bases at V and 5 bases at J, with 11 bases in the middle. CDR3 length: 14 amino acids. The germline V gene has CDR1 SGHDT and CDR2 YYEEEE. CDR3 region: CASSLVTGHYGYTF. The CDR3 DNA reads TGTGCCAGCAGCTTGGTGACAGGCCATTATGGCTACACCTTC. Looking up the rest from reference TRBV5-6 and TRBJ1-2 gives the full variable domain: DAGVTQSPTHLIKTRGQQVTLRCSPKSGHDTVSWYQQALGQGPQFIFQYYEEEERQRGNFPDRFSGHQFPNYSSELNVNALLLGDSALYLCASSLVTGHYGYTFGSGTRLTVV.

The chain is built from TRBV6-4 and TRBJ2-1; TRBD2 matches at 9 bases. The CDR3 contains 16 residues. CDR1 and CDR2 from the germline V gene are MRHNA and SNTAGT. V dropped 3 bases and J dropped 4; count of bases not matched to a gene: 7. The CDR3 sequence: CASSEGAGGPYNEQFF. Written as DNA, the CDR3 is TGTGCCAGCAGTGAGGGGGCGGGAGGGCCTTACAATGAGCAGTTCTTC.

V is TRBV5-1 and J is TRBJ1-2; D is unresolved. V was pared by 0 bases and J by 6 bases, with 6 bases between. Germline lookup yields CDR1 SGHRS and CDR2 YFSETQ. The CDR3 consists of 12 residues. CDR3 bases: TGCGCCAGCAGCTTGGGTAGCCATGGCTACACCTTC. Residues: CASSLGSHGYTF.

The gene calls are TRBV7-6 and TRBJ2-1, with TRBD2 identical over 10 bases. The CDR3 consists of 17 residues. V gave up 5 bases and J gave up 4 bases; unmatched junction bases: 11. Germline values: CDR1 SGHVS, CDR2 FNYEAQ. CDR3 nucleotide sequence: TGTGCCAGCAGCCCTGCCTACCTAGCGGGGGCTTACAATGAGCAGTTCTTC. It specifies CASSPAYLAGAYNEQFF.

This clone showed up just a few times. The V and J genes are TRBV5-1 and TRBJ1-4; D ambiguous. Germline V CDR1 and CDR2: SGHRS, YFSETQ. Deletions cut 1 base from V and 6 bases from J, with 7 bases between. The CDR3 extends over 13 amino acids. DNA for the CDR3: TGCGCCAGCAGCTTGAACCCAGATGAAAAACTGTTTTTT. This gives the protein CASSLNPDEKLFF.

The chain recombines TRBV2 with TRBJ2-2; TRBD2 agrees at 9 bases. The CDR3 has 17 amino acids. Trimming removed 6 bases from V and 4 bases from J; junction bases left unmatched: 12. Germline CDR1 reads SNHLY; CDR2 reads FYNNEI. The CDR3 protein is CASRGRKAGGFTGELFF. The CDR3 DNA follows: TGTGCCAGCAGGGGGCGAAAGGCGGGAGGGTTCACCGGGGAGCTGTTTTTT.

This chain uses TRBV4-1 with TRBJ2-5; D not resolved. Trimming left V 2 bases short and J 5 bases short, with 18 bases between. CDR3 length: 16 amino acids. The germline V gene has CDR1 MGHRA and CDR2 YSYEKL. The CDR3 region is CASSQYIPPVGETQYF. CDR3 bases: TGCGCCAGCAGCCAATATATTCCACCAGTTGGGGAGACCCAGTACTTC.

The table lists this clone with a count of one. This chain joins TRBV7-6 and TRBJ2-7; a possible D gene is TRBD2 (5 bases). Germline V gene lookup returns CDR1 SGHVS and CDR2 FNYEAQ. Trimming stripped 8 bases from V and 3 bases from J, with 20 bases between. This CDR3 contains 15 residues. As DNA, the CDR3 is TGTGCCAGCGGGTCGATCAGCGGTTATAACTACGAGCAGTACTTC. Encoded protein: CASGSISGYNYEQYF.

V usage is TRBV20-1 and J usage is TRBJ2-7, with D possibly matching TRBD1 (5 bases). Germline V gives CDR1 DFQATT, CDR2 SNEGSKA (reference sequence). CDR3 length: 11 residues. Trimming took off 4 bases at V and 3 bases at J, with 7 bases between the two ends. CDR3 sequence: CSAKDSYEQYF. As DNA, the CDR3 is TGCAGTGCTAAAGACAGCTACGAGCAGTACTTC.

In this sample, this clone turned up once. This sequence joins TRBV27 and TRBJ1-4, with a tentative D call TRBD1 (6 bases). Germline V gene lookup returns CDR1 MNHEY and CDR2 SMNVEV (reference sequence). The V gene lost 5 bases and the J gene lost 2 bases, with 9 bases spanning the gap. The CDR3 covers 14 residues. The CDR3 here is CASSVTGTNEKLFF. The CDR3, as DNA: TGTGCCAGCAGTGTTACAGGGACTAATGAAAAACTGTTTTTT.

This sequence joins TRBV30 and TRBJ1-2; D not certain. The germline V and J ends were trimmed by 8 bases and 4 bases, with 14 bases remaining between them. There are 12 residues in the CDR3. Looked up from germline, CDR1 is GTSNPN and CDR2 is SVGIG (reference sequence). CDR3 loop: CARGEGVYGYTF. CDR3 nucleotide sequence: TGTGCCCGAGGAGAAGGCGTCTATGGCTACACCTTC.

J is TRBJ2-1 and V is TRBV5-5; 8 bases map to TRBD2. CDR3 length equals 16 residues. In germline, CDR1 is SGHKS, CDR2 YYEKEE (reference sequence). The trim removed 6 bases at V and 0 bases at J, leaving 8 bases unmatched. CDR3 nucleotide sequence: TGTGCCAGCACCCAAATAGCGGGAAGCTCCTACAATGAGCAGTTCTTC. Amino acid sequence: CASTQIAGSSYNEQFF.

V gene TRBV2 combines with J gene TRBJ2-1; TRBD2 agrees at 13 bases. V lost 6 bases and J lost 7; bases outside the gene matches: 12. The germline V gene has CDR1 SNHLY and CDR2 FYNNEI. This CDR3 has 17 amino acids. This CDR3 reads CASRATSGRGLGNEQFF. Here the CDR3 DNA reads TGTGCCAGCAGGGCTACTAGCGGGAGGGGCTTAGGGAATGAGCAGTTCTTC.

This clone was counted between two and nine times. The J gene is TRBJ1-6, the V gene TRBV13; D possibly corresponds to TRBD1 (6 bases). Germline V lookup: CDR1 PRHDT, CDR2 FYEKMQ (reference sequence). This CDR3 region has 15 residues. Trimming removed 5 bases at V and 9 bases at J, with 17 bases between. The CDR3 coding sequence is TGTGCCAGCAGCCAAGGACCGGGAGGGGGTTCACCCCTCCACTTT. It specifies CASSQGPGGGSPLHF.

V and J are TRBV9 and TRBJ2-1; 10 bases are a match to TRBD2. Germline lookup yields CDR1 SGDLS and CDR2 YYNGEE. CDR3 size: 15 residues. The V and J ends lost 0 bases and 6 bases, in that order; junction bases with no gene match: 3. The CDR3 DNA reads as TGTGCCAGCAGCGTAGGCGCTAGCGGGGGCAATGAGCAGTTCTTC. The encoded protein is CASSVGASGGNEQFF.

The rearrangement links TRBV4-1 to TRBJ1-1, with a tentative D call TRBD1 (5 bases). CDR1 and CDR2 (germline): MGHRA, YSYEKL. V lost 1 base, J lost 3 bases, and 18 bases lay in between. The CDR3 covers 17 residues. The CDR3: CASSQVGTGTLYTEAFF. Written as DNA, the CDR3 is TGCGCCAGCAGCCAAGTTGGTACGGGGACGTTGTACACTGAAGCTTTCTTT.

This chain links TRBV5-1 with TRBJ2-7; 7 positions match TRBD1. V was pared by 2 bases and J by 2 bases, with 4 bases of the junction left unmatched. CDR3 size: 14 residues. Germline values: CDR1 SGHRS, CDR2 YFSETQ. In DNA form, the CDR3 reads TGCGCCAGCAGCTTTCGGACAGGCACCTACGAGCAGTACTTC. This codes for CASSFRTGTYEQYF.